This T cell receptor beta chain was obtained from a study of quantifying T cell responses using KT2 cells. On the study more broadly: RNA was reverse transcribed with TCR alpha and beta constant-region primers.

With regard to this clonotype: Its antigen is unidentified.

An oligo carrying a UMI was ligated to the cDNA 3' end. An equimolar mix of RC1.1 and RC1.2 primed the beta chain across TRBC1 and TRBC2. TCR alpha and beta chains were handled separately starting at the second PCR. TCRdb itself ran the UMI-ligation and nested PCR reads through MiXCR, one entry per CDR3 protein. The repertoire holds 25,000 to 40,000 distinct CDR3 sequences, over 9% seen once, with 9.7% in the top ten. V dropped 2 bases and J dropped 8 bases, with 24 bases sitting between them. CDR3 size: 17 residues. A range of KT2-to-PBMC ratios was made using fixed PBMC numbers. Findings and limits, study-wide: Detection of KT2 sequences held at the lowest tested level, about one cell per 100,000 PBMC. KT2 sequence counts showed saturation when very many KT2 cells were spiked in.

Sequenced: PBMCs spiked with cells of the T cell clone KT2. The rearrangement joins TRBV12-3 or TRBV12-4 to TRBJ1-2; D is unclear. The receptor was isolated from a human donor. Here the CDR3 DNA reads TGTGCCAGCAGTTTAAGTGGGCAGACCACTTCTTCGGGAGGCTACACCTTC. This encodes CASSLSGQTTSSGGYTF.